Following are 14 T cell receptor beta chains from one sample sequenced in a study of T cells in Graves' hyperthyroidism and ophthalmopathy. Amplified TCR beta CDR3 regions came from RNA transcripts. When the TCR CDR3 underwent first-round RT-PCR, the HTBI primer set was used. TCRdb re-called the multiplex PCR reads through MiXCR, storing one row per CDR3 protein. The sample shows 350,000 or so distinct CDR3 sequences, roughly 15% of them seen only once. Sequenced sample: blood. The source is a woman aged 25 to 45 with Graves' hyperthyroidism that later progressed to Graves' ophthalmopathy.

This clonotype was counted at least ten times. The chain carries TRBV7-3 and TRBJ2-3, with TRBD2 identical over 7 bases. The germline CDR1 and CDR2 sequences are SGHTA and FQGTGA. There are 15 residues in the CDR3. V gave up 6 bases and J gave up 4 bases; unmatched junction bases: 10. In DNA form, the CDR3 reads TGTGCCAGCAGTCGCGGGAGCATGATGGCAGATACGCAGTATTTT. Its protein product is CASSRGSMMADTQYF. The whole variable domain, filled in from reference TRBV7-3 and TRBJ2-3, reads GAGVSQTPSNKVTEKGKYVELRCDPISGHTALYWYRQSLGQGPEFLIYFQGTGAADDSGLPNDRFFAVRPEGSVSTLKIQRTERGDSAVYLCASSRGSMMADTQYFGPGTRLTVL.

This rearrangement joins TRBV5-1 to TRBJ2-7, with D perhaps TRBD2 (5 bases). Germline V gene sequence: CDR1 SGHRS, CDR2 YFSETQ. This CDR3 is built from 15 residues. Trimming shortened V by 2 bases and J by 2 bases, and 14 bases separated the two germline ends. CDR3 sequence reads: CASSLQTGIPYEQYF. The CDR3 DNA follows: TGCGCCAGCAGCTTACAAACGGGGATCCCCTACGAGCAGTACTTC.

This clonotype was recorded many times. This rearrangement joins TRBV20-1 to TRBJ2-7; 7 positions agree with TRBD1. The CDR3 contains 14 residues. The germline V gene encodes CDR1 DFQATT and CDR2 SNEGSKA (reference sequence). V gave up 2 bases and J gave up 3 bases; unmatched junction bases: 7. CDR3 DNA sequence: TGCAGTGCTAGAAAAACAGGGGCTGGCTACGAGCAGTACTTC. The encoded protein is CSARKTGAGYEQYF.

This clonotype was picked up many times. V gene TRBV5-5 combines with J gene TRBJ1-6, with D unresolved. V lost 7 bases and J lost 9, with 8 bases in between. CDR3 length equals 11 residues. Per germline, CDR1 SGHKS and CDR2 YYEKEE (reference sequence). As DNA, the CDR3 is TGTGCCAGCGGTCCGGGTTCACCCCTCCACTTT. Amino acids: CASGPGSPLHF.

The table lists this clonotype with many counts. The chain has TRBV3-1 and TRBJ2-1; 14 nucleotides line up with TRBD2. The trim removed 2 bases at V and 7 bases at J, leaving 4 bases unmatched. The length of the CDR3 is 16 residues. The germline V gene has CDR1 LGHDT and CDR2 YNNKEL (reference sequence). The CDR3 nucleotides are TGTGCCAGCAGCCAAACTAGACTAGCGGGAGGGAATGAGCAGTTCTTC. Encoded protein: CASSQTRLAGGNEQFF.

This clonotype has ten or more counts. The gene calls are TRBV7-9 and TRBJ2-5; D gene ambiguous. The V end lost 3 bases, the J end lost 3 bases, and 8 bases lay between the germline ends. Germline-derived CDR1 and CDR2 are SEHNR and FQNEAQ (reference sequence). The CDR3 contains 13 residues. CDR3 amino acids: CASSFPVEETQYF. In DNA, the CDR3 is TGTGCCAGCAGCTTCCCGGTTGAAGAGACCCAGTACTTC.

Many counts were recorded for this clonotype. The rearrangement joins TRBV10-3 to TRBJ2-1, with TRBD1 as a possible D gene (7 bases). The CDR3 is 16 residues long. Trimming took 0 bases from V and 7 from J, leaving 16 bases between them. Germline CDR1 reads ENHRY; CDR2 reads SYGVKD. CDR3 protein: CAISESQGPGGNEQFF. The DNA for the CDR3 is TGTGCCATCAGTGAGTCACAGGGACCAGGGGGGAATGAGCAGTTCTTC.

There are a few counts of this clonotype. V is TRBV29-1 and J is TRBJ2-7; D perhaps matches TRBD2 (6 bases). V lost 6 bases and J 6 bases, leaving 21 bases between the germline ends. Germline-derived CDR1 and CDR2 are SQVTM and ANQGSEA. The CDR3 is 14 amino acids. The CDR3 sequence: CSVKTTGTYVEQYF. CDR3 bases: TGCAGCGTGAAAACCACCGGGACTTACGTCGAGCAGTACTTC.

This clonotype was found many times. This sequence joins TRBV28 and TRBJ2-5; the match to TRBD1 covers 8 bases. Germline assignment: CDR1 MDHEN and CDR2 SYDVKM. J lost 5 bases, V lost 5 bases, and 16 bases had no gene match. The CDR3 length is 17 residues. As DNA, the CDR3 is TGTGCCAGCAGTATCCTTCGCTCAGGGGGCATGTGGGAGACCCAGTACTTC. This gives the protein CASSILRSGGMWETQYF.

This chain joins TRBV30 and TRBJ1-2; 9 nucleotides agree with TRBD1. The CDR3 consists of 15 residues. Per germline, CDR1 GTSNPN and CDR2 SVGIG (reference sequence). The ends lost 2 bases at V and 2 bases at J; junction bases unmatched: 6. The CDR3 reads CAWSRGQGGNYGYTF. The CDR3 DNA reads as TGTGCCTGGAGTAGGGGACAGGGTGGGAACTATGGCTACACCTTC.

This clonotype was recorded at least ten times. This chain joins TRBV6-1 and TRBJ1-1, with a possible D match to TRBD1 (6 bases). The V gene's germline CDR1 is MNHNS and CDR2 SASEGT. Trimming left V 6 bases short and J 5 bases short, with 16 bases between. This CDR3 comprises 14 residues. CDR3 region: CASSLGVQGTEAFF. CDR3 nucleotides: TGTGCCAGCAGCTTGGGGGTCCAGGGGACTGAAGCTTTCTTT.

This clonotype turned up a few times. The chain uses TRBV5-1 and TRBJ2-1; D may correspond to TRBD1 or TRBD2 (6 bases each). The CDR3 sequence is 14 residues long. Germline V lookup: CDR1 SGHRS, CDR2 YFSETQ. Trimming shortened V by 2 bases and J by 7 bases, and 13 bases separated the two germline ends. CDR3 loop: CASSFRGGTNEQFF. CDR3 sequence (DNA): TGCGCCAGCAGCTTCAGGGGAGGCACTAATGAGCAGTTCTTC.

This clonotype was seen ten or more times. This sequence joins TRBV9 and TRBJ1-3; TRBD1 matches at 9 bases. The CDR3 runs 18 residues. V shed 3 bases and J 1 base; nucleotides not matched to a gene: 11. The germline gives CDR1 SGDLS, CDR2 YYNGEE. The CDR3: CASSASPAGQGSGNTIYF. Here the CDR3 DNA reads TGTGCCAGCAGCGCATCCCCGGCCGGACAGGGGTCTGGAAACACCATATATTTT.

The table lists this clonotype with many counts. The rearrangement links TRBV15 to TRBJ2-2; tentative D call: TRBD1 (7 bases). The V end lost 9 bases, the J end lost 5 bases, and 16 bases lay between the germline ends. Germline CDR1 and CDR2: LNHNV and YYDKDF (reference sequence). This CDR3 is built from 14 residues. CDR3 in DNA: TGTGCCACACGAACAGGGGCGGGGACCGGGGAGCTGTTTTTT. It yields the protein CATRTGAGTGELFF. Variable domain in full (rest from reference TRBV15 and TRBJ2-2): DAMVIQNPRYQVTQFGKPVTLSCSQTLNHNVMYWYQQKSSQAPKLLFHYYDKDFNNEADTPDNFQSRRPNTSFCFLDIRSPGLGDTAMYLCATRTGAGTGELFFGEGSRLTVL.